This T cell receptor beta chain stems from a study of T cell responses to AZD1222 COVID-19 vaccine. Study context: Researchers grouped second doses given at about 4 or about 12 weeks into one pool.

Libraries were prepared by immunoSEQ multiplex PCR; TCRdb keeps only in-frame clonotypes and omits some of them. The table has approximately 100,000 clones, around 94% seen once. This clone came up once. Antigen specificity is unknown. The CDR3 runs to 15 residues. J lost 1 base, V lost 2 bases, and 1 base had no gene match. Germline V gene lookup returns CDR1 MNHEY and CDR2 SVGEGT. Study-wide points: In a largely white British group with more females than males, clonal diversity was possibly underestimated. Increased Spike-specific TCR breadth and depth were observed after two AZD1222 doses. Only a handful of AZD1222 recipients, roughly 6 in all, had baseline seropositivity.

The sequences come from peripheral blood, collected on day 0 of AZD1222 vaccination. This receptor was obtained from an adult in good health. The rearrangement links TRBV6-2 or TRBV6-3 to TRBJ2-2; TRBD2 aligns across 7 bases. CDR3 region: CASSYTSENTGELFF. CDR3 sequence (DNA): TGTGCCAGCAGTTACACTAGCGAGAACACCGGGGAGCTGTTTTTT.